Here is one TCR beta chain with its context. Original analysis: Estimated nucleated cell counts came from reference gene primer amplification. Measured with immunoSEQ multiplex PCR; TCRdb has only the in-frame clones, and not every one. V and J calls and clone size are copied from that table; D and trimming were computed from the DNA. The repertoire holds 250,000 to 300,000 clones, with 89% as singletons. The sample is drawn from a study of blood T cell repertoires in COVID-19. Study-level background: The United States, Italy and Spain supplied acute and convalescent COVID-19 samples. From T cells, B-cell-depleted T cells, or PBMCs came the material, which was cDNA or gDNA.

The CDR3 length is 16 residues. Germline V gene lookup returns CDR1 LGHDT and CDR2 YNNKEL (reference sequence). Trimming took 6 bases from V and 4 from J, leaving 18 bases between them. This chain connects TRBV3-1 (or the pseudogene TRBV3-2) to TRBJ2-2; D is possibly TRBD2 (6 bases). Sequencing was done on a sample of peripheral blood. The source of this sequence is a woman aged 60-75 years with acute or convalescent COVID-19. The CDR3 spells CASSGRQIWGTGELFF. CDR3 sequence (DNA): TGTGCCAGCAGTGGGAGGCAGATCTGGGGCACCGGGGAGCTGTTTTTT.